This T cell receptor (beta chain) comes out of a study of cytomegalovirus exposure and HLA in healthy donors. The CDR3 covers 16 residues. Germline values: CDR1 LGHNA, CDR2 YNFKEQ. V was pared by 3 bases and J by 1 base, with 14 bases between. This clone was picked up a small number of times. What it binds is unknown. Produced via immunoSEQ multiplex PCR; TCRdb's table is partial and in-frame only. The sample carries 150,000 to 200,000 clones, around four fifths recorded once. Study observations and caveats: Some TCR beta chains (roughly 160 of them) were listed as cytomegalovirus-associated. Rarity marked most TCR sequences, yet some public TCRs occurred in many donors.

The chain uses TRBV4-2 and TRBJ2-3; unclear D gene. The source material was PBMCs. This clonotype was sampled from a man aged 30-40 years in good health and CMV-seropositive. CDR3 in DNA: TGTGCCAGCAGCCACCCCCTAGACGGTCGCACAGATACGCAGTATTTT. Its protein product is CASSHPLDGRTDTQYF.